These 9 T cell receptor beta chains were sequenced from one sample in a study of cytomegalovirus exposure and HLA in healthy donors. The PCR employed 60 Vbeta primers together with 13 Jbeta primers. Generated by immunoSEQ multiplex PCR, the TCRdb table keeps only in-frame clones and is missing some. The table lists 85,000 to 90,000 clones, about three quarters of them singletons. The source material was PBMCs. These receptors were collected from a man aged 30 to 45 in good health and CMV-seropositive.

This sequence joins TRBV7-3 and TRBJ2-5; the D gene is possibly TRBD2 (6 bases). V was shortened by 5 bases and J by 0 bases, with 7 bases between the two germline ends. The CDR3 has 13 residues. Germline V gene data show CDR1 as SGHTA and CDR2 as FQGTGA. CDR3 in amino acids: CASSRDYQETQYF. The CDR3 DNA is TGTGCCAGCAGCCGGGACTACCAAGAGACCCAGTACTTC.

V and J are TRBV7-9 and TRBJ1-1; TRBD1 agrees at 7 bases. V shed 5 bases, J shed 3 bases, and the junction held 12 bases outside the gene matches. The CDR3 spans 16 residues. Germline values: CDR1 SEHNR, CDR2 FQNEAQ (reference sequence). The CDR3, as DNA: TGTGCCAGCAGCCCGAGGGGAGGAGGGGGCCACACTGAAGCTTTCTTT. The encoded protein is CASSPRGGGGHTEAFF.

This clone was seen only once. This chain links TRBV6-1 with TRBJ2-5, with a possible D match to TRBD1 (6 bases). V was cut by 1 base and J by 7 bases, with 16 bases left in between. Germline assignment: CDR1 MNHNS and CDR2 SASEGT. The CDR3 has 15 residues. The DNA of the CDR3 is TGTGCCAGCAGTGAAGTTGCAGGGGTCCGCGGGACCCAGTACTTC. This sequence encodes CASSEVAGVRGTQYF.

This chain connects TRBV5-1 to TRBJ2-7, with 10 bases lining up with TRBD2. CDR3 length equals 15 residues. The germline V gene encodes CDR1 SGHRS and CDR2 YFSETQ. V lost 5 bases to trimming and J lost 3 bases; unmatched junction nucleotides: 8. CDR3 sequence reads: CASRNGTSAHYEQYF. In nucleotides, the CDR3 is TGCGCCAGCAGGAATGGGACTAGCGCCCACTACGAGCAGTACTTC.

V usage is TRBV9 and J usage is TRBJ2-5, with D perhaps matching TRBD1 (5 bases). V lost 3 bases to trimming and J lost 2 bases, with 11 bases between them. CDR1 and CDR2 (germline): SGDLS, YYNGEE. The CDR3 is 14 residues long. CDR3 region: CASSAQDRQETQYF. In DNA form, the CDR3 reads TGTGCCAGCAGCGCCCAAGACAGACAAGAGACCCAGTACTTC.

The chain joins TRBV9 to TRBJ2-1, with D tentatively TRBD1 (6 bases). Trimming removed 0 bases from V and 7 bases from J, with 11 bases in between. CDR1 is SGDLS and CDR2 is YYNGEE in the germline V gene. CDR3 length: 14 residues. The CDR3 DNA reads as TGTGCCAGCAGCGTAGAGGACAGCTTTAATGAGCAGTTCTTC. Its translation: CASSVEDSFNEQFF.

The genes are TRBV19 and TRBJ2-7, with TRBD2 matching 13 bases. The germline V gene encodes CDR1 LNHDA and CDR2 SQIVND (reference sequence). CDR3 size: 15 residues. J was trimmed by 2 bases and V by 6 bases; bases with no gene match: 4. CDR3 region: CASRLGLAGTYEQYF. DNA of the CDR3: TGTGCCAGTAGACTGGGACTAGCGGGAACCTACGAGCAGTACTTC. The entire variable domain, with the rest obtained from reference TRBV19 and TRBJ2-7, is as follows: DGGITQSPKYLFRKEGQNVTLSCEQNLNHDAMYWYRQDPGQGLRLIYYSQIVNDFQKGDIAEGYSVSREKKESFPLTVTSAQKNPTAFYLCASRLGLAGTYEQYFGPGTRLTVT.

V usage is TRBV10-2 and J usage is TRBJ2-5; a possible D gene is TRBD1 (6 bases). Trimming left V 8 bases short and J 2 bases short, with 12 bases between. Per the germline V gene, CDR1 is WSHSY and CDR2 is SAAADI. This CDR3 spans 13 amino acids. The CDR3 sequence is CASSRDTQETQYF. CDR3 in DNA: TGCGCCAGCTCACGGGACACTCAAGAGACCCAGTACTTC.

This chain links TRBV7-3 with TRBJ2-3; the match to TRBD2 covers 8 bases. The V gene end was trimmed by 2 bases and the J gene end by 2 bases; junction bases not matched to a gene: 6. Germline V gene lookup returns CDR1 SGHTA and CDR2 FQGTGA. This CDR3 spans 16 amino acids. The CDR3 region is CASSLGAGALTDTQYF. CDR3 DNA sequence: TGTGCCAGCAGCTTAGGAGCGGGGGCCCTCACAGATACGCAGTATTTT.